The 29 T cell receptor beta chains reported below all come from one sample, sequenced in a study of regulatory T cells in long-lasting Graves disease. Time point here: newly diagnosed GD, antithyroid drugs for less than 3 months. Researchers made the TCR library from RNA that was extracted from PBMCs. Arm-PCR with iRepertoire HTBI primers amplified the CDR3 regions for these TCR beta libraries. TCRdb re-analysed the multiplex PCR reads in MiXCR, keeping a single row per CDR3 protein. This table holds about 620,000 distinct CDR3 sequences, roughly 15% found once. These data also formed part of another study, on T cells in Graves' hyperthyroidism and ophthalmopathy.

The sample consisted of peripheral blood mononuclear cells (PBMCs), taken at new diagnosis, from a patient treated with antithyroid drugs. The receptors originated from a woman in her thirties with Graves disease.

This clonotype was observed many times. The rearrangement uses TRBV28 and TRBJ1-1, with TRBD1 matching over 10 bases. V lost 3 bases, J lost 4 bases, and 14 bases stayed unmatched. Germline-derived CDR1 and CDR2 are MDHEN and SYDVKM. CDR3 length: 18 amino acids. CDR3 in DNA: TGTGCCAGCAGTTTGTCATCTCCCCTGACAGGGGGCATCACTGAAGCTTTCTTT. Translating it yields CASSLSSPLTGGITEAFF.

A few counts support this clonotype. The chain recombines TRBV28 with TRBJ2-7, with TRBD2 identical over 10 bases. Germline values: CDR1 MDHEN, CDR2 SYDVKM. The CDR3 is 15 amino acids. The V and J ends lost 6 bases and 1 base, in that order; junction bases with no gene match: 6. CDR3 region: CASSTWTSGSYEQYF. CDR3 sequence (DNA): TGTGCCAGCAGCACATGGACTAGCGGATCCTACGAGCAGTACTTC.

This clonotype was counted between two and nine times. CDR3 region: CASRQGAQPDGEQFF. The CDR3 DNA reads TGTGCCAGCCGGCAGGGAGCTCAGCCGGATGGTGAGCAGTTCTTC. The chain couples TRBV6-1 to TRBJ2-1; the D call may be TRBD1 or TRBD2 (5 bases each). CDR1 and CDR2 (germline): MNHNS, SASEGT. The CDR3 is 15 residues long. The V end was cut by 8 bases, the J end by 9 bases, with 23 bases between.

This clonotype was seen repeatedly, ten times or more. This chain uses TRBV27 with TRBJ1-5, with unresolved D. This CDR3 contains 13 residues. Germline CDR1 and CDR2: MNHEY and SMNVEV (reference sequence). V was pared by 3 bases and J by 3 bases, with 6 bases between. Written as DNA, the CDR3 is TGTGCCAGCAGTTTTTCGATCAATCAGCCCCAGCATTTT. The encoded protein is CASSFSINQPQHF.

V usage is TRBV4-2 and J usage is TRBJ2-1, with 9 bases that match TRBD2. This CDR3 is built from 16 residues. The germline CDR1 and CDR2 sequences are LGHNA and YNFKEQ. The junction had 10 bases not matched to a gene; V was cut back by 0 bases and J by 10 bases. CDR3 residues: CASSQESAGGPQEQFF. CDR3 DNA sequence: TGTGCCAGCAGCCAAGAGTCTGCGGGAGGGCCTCAAGAGCAGTTCTTC.

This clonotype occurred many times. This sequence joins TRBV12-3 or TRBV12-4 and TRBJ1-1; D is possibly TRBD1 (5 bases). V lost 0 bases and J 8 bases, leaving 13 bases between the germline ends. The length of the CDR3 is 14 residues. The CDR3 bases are TGTGCCAGCAGTTTAGCGGGGGGACCTGGAGAAGCTTTCTTT. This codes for CASSLAGGPGEAFF.

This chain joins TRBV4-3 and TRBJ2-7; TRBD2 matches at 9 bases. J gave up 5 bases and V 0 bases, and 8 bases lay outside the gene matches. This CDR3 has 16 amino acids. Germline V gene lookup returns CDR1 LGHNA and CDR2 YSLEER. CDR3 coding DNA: TGCGCCAGCAGCCAAGACATGGCGGGAGGGGTGGACGAGCAGTACTTC. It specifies CASSQDMAGGVDEQYF.

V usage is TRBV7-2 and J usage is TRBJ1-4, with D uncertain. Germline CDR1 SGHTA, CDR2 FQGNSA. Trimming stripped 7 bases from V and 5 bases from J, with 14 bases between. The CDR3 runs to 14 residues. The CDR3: CASTRTPGNEKLFF. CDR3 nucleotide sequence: TGTGCCAGCACACGGACCCCGGGAAATGAAAAACTGTTTTTT.

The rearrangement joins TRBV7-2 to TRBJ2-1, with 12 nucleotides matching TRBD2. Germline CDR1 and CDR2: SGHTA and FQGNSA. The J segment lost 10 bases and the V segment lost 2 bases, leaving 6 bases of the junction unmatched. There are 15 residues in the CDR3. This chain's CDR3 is CASSLRLAGGGEQFF. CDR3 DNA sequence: TGTGCCAGCAGCTTAAGGCTAGCGGGAGGGGGAGAGCAGTTCTTC.

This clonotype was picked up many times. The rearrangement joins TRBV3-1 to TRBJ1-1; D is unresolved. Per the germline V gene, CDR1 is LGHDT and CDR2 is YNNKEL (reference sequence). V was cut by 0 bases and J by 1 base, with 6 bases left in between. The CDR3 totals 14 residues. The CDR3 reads CASSQEGPNTEAFF. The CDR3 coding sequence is TGTGCCAGCAGCCAAGAAGGACCGAACACTGAAGCTTTCTTT.

The DNA for the CDR3 is TGTGCCAGCAGAGGGGGCCGTTGGGAAGAGACCCAGTACTTC. Translation: CASRGGRWEETQYF. The genes are TRBV2 and TRBJ2-5, with TRBD1 matching over 7 bases. V dropped 6 bases and J dropped 3; count of bases not matched to a gene: 7. There are 14 residues in the CDR3. Per the germline V gene, CDR1 is SNHLY and CDR2 is FYNNEI.

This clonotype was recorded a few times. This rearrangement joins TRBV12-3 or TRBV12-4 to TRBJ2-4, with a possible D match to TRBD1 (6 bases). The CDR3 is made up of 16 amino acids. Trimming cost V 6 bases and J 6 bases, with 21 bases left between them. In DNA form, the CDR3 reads TGTGCCAGCAGGCGCCCCCCACACAGGGTGGGAAACATTCAGTACTTC. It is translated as CASRRPPHRVGNIQYF.

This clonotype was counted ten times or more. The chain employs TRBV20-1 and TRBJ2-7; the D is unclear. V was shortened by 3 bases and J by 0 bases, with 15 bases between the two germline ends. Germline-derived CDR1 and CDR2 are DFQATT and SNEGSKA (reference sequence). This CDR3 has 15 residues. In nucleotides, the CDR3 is TGCAGTGCTAGGGCGCGGTCGCGGAGCTCCTACGAGCAGTACTTC. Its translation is CSARARSRSSYEQYF.

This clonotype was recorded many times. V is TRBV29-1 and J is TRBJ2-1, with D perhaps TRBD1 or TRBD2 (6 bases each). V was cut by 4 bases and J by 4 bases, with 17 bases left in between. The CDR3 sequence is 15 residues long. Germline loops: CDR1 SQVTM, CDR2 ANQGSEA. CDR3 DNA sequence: TGCAGCGTTGGAGTTGTAGGAGGGACATACAATGAGCAGTTCTTC. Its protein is CSVGVVGGTYNEQFF.

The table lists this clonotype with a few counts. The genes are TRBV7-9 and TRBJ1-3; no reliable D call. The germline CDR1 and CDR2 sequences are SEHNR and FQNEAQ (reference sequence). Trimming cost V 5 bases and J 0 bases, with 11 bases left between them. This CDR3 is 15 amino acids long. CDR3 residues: CASSARLHSGNTIYF. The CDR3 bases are TGTGCCAGCAGCGCCCGACTGCACTCTGGAAACACCATATATTTT.

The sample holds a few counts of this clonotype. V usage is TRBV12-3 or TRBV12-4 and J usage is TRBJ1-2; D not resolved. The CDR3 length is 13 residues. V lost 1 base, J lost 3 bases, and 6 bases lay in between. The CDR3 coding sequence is TGTGCCAGCAGTTTAGACTCTGACTATGGCTACACCTTC. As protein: CASSLDSDYGYTF.

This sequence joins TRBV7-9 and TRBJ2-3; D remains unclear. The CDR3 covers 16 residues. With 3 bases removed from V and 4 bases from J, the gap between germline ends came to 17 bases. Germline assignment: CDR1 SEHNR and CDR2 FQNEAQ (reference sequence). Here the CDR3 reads CASSLLGPLMADTQYF. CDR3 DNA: TGTGCCAGCAGCTTGTTAGGCCCCCTCATGGCAGATACGCAGTATTTT.

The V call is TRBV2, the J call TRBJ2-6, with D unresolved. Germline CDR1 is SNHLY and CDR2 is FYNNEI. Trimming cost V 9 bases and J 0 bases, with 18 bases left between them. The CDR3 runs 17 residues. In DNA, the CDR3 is TGTGCCAGTTCGGCCCTTGGTCCGAACTCTGGGGCCAACGTCCTGACTTTC. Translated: CASSALGPNSGANVLTF.

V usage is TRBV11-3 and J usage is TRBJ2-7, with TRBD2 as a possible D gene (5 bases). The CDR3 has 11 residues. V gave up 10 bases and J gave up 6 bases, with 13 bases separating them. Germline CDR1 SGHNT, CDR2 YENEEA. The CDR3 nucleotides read TGTGCCACCCCCCCTGAGGGCGAGCAGTACTTC. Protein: CATPPEGEQYF. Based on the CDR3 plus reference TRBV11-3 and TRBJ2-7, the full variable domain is EAGVVQSPRYKIIEKKQPVAFWCNPISGHNTLYWYLQNLGQGPELLIRYENEEAVDDSQLPKDRFSAERLKGVDSTLKIQPAELGDSAVYLCATPPEGEQYFGPGTRLTVT.

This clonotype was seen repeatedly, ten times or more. The CDR3 sequence: CSANTDRGGDMNTEAFF. Here the CDR3 DNA reads TGCAGTGCCAATACGGACAGGGGGGGAGACATGAACACTGAAGCTTTCTTT. The chain is built from TRBV20-1 and TRBJ1-1; 10 nucleotides agree with TRBD1. Germline values: CDR1 DFQATT, CDR2 SNEGSKA (reference sequence). V gave up 6 bases and J gave up 0 bases; unmatched junction bases: 13. This CDR3 is 17 amino acids long.

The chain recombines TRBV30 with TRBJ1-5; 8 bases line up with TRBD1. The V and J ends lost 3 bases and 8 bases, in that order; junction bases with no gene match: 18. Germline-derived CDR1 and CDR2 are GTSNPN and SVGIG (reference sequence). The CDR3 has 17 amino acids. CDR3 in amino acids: CAWRAGGPSGFGKPQHF. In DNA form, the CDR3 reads TGTGCCTGGAGAGCAGGGGGCCCGAGTGGTTTTGGAAAGCCCCAGCATTTT.

The CDR3 is CASSPTTGLGYTF. CDR3 nucleotide sequence: TGTGCCAGCAGCCCGACGACAGGGCTTGGCTACACCTTC. The rearrangement uses TRBV5-4 and TRBJ1-2; TRBD1 aligns across 7 bases. The CDR3 covers 13 residues. The junction had 7 bases not matched to a gene; V was cut back by 4 bases and J by 7 bases. From germline, CDR1 is SGHNT and CDR2 YYREEE (reference sequence). Complete variable domain (other parts from reference TRBV5-4 and TRBJ1-2): ETGVTQSPTHLIKTRGQQVTLRCSSQSGHNTVSWYQQALGQGPQFIFQYYREEENGRGNFPPRFSGLQFPNYSSELNVNALELDDSALYLCASSPTTGLGYTFGSGTRLTVV.

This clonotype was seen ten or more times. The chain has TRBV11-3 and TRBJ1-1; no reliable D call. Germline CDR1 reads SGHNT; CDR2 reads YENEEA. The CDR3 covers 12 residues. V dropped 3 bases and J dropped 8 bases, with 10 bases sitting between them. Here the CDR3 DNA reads TGTGCCAGCAGCTTCAAAGACGGGGAAGCTTTCTTT. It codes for CASSFKDGEAFF.

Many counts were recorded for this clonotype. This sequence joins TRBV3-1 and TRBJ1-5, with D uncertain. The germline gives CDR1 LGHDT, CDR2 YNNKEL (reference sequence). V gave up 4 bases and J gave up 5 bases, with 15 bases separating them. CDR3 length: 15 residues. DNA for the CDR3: TGTGCCAGCAGCCCCGACTGGCGGATCGATCAGCCCCAGCATTTT. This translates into CASSPDWRIDQPQHF.

In DNA form, the CDR3 reads TGCAGTGCTAGGACTAGCGGGAGTTACAATGAGCAGTTCTTC. Amino acid sequence: CSARTSGSYNEQFF. The V and J genes are TRBV20-1 and TRBJ2-1; 12 nucleotides agree with TRBD2. V lost 3 bases, J lost 4 bases, and 1 base stayed unmatched. The CDR3 totals 14 residues. Germline V gene lookup returns CDR1 DFQATT and CDR2 SNEGSKA (reference sequence).

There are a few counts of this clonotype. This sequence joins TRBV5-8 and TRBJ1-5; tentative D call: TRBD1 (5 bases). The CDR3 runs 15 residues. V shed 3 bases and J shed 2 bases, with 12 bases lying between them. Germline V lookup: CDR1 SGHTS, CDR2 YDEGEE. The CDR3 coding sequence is TGTGCCAGCAGCTCCATCCGGGGCGGCAATCAGCCCCAGCATTTT. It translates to CASSSIRGGNQPQHF.

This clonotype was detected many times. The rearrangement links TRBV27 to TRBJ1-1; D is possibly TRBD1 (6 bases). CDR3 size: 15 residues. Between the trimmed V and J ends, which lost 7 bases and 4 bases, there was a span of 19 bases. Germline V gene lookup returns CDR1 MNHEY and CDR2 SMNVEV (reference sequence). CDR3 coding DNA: TGTGCCAGCAAAGCCGGGACATCTCTCTTCACTGAAGCTTTCTTT. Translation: CASKAGTSLFTEAFF.

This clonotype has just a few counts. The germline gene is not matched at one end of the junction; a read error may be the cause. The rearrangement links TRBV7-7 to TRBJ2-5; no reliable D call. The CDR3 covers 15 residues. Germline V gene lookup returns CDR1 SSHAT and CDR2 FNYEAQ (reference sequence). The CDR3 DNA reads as TGTGCTAGCAGCGAGATCGACAAAAACCAAGAGACCCAGTACTTC. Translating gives CASSEIDKNQETQYF. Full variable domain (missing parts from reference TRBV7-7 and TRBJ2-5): GAGVSQSPRYKVTKRGQDVTLRCDPISSHATLYWYQQALGQGPEFLTYFNYEAQPDKSGLPSDRFSAERPEGSISTLTIQRTEQRDSAMYRCASSEIDKNQETQYFGPGTRLLVL.

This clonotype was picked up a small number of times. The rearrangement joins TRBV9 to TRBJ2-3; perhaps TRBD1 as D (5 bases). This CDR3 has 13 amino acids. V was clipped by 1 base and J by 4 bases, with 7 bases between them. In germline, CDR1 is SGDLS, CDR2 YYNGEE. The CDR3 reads CASSVKGADTQYF. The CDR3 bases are TGTGCCAGCAGCGTAAAAGGGGCAGATACGCAGTATTTT.